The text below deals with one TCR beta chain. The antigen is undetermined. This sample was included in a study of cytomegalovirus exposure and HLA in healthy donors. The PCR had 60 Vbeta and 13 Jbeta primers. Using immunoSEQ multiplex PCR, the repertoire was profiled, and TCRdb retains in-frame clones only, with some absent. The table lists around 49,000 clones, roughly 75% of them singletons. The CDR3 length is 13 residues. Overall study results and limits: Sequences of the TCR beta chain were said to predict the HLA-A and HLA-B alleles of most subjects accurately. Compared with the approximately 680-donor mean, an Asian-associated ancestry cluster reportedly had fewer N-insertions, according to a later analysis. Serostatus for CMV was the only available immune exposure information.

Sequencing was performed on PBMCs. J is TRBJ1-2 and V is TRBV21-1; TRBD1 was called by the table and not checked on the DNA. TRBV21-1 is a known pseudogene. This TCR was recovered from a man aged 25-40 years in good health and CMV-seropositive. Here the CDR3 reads CASRPEDSYGYTF. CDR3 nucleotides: TGTGCCAGCAGGCCTGAGGACAGCTATGGCTACACCTTC.